This T cell receptor (beta chain) comes out of a study of blood T cell repertoires in COVID-19 (TCRdb year 2020). Notes on the research overall: Samples covering the acute and convalescent phases of COVID-19 were provided by collaborators in the United States, Italy and Spain. The prospective study material was composed of cDNA or gDNA derived from T cells, B-cell-depleted T cells, or PBMCs. Samples were obtained from the ongoing ImmuneRACE study (first 160 participants) and from some 1,300 subjects provided by 6 global collaborators. A freely available public database, intended as a resource for researchers studying the immune response to SARS-CoV-2, is where the repertoires were released. Nearly every sample came with metadata listing a de-identified subject ID, COVID-19 status, age in years and sex. The dataset comprised deeply sampled blood TCRbeta repertoires from subjects exposed to, actively infected with, or recovered from COVID-19. HLA class I and class II types, where available, came from metadata supplied by the sample provider rather than from assay-based typing. Results and caveats for the whole study, not just this receptor: How much clinical and demographic metadata was included differed by source and by participant, and the metadata was provided uncurated.

TCRbeta CDR3 regions were amplified from genomic DNA using the immunoSEQ Assay, a bias-controlled multiplex PCR. In the paper's pipeline: Nucleated cell counts per sample were estimated from amplification of reference gene primers within the assay. Sequence reads were collapsed and filtered to measure the absolute abundance of every unique TCRbeta CDR3 rearrangement. For each sample, productive Simpson clonality was calculated by taking the square root of Simpson's diversity index across productive rearrangements. TCRdb took this table from immuneACCESS and kept in-frame rearrangements with V and J called. Such tables lack part of the clones; where checked against another copy, unresolved V genes explain under half of the gap, and the rest is unexplained. V, J and clone size are those of that table, while D and trimming were read from the DNA. This sample comprises some 250,000 clones, about 80% of them detected only once. Around 3.4% of the sample comes from the top ten.

The trim is 1 base for V and 14 bases for J, with a gap of 16 bases between the germline ends. The germline V gene gives CDR1 as LGHNA and CDR2 as YSLEER. There are 13 amino acids in the CDR3, from cysteine to phenylalanine inclusive. The retained sequence is limited to the CDR3, 39 bases, with the frame set at the first base. Each collaborating institution followed its own protocols to collect whole blood in K2EDTA tubes. For TCRbeta analysis, collaborator samples were shipped as frozen whole blood, as isolated PBMCs, or as DNA extracted from either sample type. As regards this clone: It lacks a known antigen. No base quality information exists; no much larger clone differs at one position.

This receptor was taken from a woman of 80 years or more with acute or convalescent COVID-19. What was sequenced was peripheral blood. The chain employs TRBV4-3 and TRBJ2-3; perhaps TRBD2 is the D gene, with 7 bases matching. This receptor carries the CDR3 CASSQGRRGPVYF. The nucleotide sequence is given as TGCGCCAGCAGCCAAGGCCGGCGGGGGCCGGTGTATTTT.